This TCR beta chain was found in a study of blood T cell repertoires in COVID-19. Study in general: T cells, B-cell-depleted T cells, or PBMCs supplied cDNA or gDNA.

TCRdb's table, derived via immunoSEQ multiplex PCR, lists solely in-frame clones and lacks some. This table has about 36,000 clones, 78% appearing once. Looked up from germline, CDR1 is SSHAT and CDR2 is FNYEAQ (reference sequence). This CDR3 comprises 16 residues. Trimming stripped 4 bases from V and 0 bases from J, with 14 bases between. The rearrangement uses TRBV7-7 and TRBJ2-3, with D maybe TRBD1 (6 bases). Sequenced material: peripheral blood. The clonotype comes from a man between 60 and 70 years old with acute or convalescent COVID-19. In DNA form, the CDR3 reads TGTGCCAGCAGCTCACTACAGGGATATAGCACAGATACGCAGTATTTT. It specifies CASSSLQGYSTDTQYF.